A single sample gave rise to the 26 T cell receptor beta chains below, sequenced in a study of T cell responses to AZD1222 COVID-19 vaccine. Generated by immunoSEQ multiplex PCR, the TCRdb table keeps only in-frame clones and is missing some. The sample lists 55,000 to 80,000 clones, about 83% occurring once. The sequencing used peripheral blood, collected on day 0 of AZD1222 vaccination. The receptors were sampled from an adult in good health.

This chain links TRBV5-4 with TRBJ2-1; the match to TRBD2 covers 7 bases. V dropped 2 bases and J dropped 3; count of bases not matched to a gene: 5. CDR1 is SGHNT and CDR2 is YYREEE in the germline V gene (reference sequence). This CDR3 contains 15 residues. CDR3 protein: CASSLEAGSYNEQFF. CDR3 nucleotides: TGTGCCAGCAGCTTAGAAGCGGGGAGCTACAATGAGCAGTTCTTC.

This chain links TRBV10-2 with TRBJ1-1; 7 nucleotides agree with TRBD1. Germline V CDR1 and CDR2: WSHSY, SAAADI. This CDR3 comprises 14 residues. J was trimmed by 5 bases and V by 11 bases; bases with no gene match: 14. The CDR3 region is CAAGLTGQKTEAFF. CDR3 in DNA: TGCGCCGCGGGGTTGACAGGGCAGAAAACTGAAGCTTTCTTT.

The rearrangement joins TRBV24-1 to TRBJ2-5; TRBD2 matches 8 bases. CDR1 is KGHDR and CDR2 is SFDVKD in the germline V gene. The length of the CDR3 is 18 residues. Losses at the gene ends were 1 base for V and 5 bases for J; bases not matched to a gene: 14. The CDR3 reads CATSDLTAAGGPRETQYF. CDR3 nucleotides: TGTGCCACCAGTGATTTAACGGCGGCGGGGGGACCAAGGGAGACCCAGTACTTC.

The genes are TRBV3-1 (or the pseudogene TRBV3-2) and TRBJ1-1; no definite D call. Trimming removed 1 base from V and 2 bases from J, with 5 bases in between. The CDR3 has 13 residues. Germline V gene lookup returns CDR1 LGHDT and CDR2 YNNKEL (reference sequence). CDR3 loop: CASSQATNTEAFF. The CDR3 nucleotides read TGTGCCAGCAGCCAAGCTACTAACACTGAAGCTTTCTTT.

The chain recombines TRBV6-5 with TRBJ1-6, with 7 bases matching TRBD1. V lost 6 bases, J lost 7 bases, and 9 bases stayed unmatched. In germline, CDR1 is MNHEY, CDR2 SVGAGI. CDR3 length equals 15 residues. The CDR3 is CASRPPGQLNSPLHF. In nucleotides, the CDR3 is TGTGCCAGCAGGCCTCCGGGACAGCTAAATTCACCCCTCCACTTT.

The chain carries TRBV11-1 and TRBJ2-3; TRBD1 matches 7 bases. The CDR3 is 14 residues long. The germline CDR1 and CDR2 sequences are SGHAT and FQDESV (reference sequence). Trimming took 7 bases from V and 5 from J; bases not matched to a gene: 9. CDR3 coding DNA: TGTGCCAGCACTACGAGGGGGCCGGTAGATACGCAGTATTTT. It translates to CASTTRGPVDTQYF.

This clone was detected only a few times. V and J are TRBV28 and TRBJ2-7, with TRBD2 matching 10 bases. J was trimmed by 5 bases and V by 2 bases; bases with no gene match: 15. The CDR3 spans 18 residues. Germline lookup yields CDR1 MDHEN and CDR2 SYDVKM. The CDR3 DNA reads TGTGCCAGCAGTTTAGGAGGTAGCGGGGGGAGCATTATCCACGAGCAGTACTTC. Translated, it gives CASSLGGSGGSIIHEQYF.

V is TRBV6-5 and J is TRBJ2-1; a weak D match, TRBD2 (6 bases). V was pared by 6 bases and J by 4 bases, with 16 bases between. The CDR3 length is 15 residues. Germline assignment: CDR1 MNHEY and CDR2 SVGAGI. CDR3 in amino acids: CASSATSNSYNEQFF. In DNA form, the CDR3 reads TGTGCCAGCAGCGCGACTAGTAACTCGTACAATGAGCAGTTCTTC.

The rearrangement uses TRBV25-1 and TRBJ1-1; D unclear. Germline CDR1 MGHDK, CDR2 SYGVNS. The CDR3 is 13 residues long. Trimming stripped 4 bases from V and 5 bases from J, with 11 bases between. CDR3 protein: CASSGNFRTEAFF. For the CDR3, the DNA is TGTGCCAGCAGTGGGAATTTCAGGACTGAAGCTTTCTTT.

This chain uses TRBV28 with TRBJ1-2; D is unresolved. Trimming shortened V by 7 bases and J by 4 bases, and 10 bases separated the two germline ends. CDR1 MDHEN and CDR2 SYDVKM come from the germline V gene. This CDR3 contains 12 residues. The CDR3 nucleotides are TGTGCCAGCAACAACTTCGGCTATGGCTACACCTTC. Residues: CASNNFGYGYTF.

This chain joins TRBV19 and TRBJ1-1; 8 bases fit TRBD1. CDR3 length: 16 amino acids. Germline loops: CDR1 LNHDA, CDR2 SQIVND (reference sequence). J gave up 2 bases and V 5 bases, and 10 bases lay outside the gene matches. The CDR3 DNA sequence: TGTGCCAGTAGTTGGACAGGGCTACGGGAAAACACTGAAGCTTTCTTT. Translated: CASSWTGLRENTEAFF.

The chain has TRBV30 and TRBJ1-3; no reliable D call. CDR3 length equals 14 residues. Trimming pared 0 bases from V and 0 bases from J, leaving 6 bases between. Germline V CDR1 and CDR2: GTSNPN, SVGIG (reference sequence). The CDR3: CAWSVSNSGNTIYF. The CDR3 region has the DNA TGTGCCTGGAGTGTAAGCAACTCTGGAAACACCATATATTTT.

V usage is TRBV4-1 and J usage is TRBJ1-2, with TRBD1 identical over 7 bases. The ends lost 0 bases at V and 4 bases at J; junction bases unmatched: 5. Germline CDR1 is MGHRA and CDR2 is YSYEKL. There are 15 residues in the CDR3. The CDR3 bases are TGCGCCAGCAGCCAAGAGGCAACAGGGGTCTATGGCTACACCTTC. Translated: CASSQEATGVYGYTF.

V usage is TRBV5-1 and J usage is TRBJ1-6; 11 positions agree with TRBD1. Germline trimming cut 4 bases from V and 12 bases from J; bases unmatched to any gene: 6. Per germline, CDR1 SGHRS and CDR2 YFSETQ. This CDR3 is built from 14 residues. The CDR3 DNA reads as TGCGCCAGCAGCCCCGGGACAGGGGGAGGACCCCTCCACTTT. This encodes CASSPGTGGGPLHF.

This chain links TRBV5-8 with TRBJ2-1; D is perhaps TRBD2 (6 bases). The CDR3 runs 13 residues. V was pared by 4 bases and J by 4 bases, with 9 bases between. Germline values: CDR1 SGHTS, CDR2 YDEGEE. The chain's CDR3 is CASSGGVYNEQFF. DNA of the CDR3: TGTGCCAGCAGCGGCGGGGTTTACAATGAGCAGTTCTTC.

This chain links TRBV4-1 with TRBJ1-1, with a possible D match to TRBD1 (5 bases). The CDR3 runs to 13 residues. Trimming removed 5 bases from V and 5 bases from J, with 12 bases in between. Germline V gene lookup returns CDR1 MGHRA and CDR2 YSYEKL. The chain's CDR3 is CASSKQAGTEAFF. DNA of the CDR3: TGCGCCAGCAGCAAACAGGCTGGGACTGAAGCTTTCTTT.

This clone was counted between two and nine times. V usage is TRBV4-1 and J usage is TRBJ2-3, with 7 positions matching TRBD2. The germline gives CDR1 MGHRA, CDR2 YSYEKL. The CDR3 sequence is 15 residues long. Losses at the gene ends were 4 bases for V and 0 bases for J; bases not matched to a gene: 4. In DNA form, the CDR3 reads TGCGCCAGCAGCCCCCGGGAGGTTAGCACAGATACGCAGTATTTT. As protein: CASSPREVSTDTQYF.

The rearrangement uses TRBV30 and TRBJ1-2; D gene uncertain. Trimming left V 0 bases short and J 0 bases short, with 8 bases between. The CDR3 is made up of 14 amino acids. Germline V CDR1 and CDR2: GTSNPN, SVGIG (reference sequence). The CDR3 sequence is CAWSVPVANYGYTF. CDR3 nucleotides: TGTGCCTGGAGTGTACCAGTAGCTAACTATGGCTACACCTTC. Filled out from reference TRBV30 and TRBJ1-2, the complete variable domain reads SQTIHQWPATLVQPVGSPLSLECTVEGTSNPNLYWYRQAAGRGLQLLFYSVGIGQISSEVPQNLSASRPQDRQFILSSKKLLLSDSGFYLCAWSVPVANYGYTFGSGTRLTVV.

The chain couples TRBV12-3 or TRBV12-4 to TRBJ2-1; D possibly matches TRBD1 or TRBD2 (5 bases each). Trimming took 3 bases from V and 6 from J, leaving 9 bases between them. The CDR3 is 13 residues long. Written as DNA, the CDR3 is TGTGCCAGCAGTTTTGTGGGGGTCAATGAGCAGTTCTTC. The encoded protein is CASSFVGVNEQFF.

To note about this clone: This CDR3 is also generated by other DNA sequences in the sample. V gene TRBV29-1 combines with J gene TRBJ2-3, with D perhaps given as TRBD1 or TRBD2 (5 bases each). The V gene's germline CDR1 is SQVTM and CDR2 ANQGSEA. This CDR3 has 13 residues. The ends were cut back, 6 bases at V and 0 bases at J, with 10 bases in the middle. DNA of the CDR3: TGCAGCGTCGTTGGGGACAGCACAGATACGCAGTATTTT. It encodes CSVVGDSTDTQYF.

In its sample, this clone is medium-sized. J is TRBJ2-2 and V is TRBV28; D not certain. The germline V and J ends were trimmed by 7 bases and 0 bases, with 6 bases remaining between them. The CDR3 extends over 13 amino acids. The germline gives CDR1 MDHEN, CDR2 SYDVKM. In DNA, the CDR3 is TGTGCCAGCATTAGCCCGAACACCGGGGAGCTGTTTTTT. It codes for CASISPNTGELFF.

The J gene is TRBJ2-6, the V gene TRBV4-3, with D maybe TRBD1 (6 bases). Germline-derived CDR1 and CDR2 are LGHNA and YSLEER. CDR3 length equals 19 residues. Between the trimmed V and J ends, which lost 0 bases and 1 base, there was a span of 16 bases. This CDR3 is CASSQEIPGVRSGANVLTF. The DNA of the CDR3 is TGCGCCAGCAGCCAAGAGATTCCAGGGGTTCGATCTGGGGCCAACGTCCTGACTTTC.

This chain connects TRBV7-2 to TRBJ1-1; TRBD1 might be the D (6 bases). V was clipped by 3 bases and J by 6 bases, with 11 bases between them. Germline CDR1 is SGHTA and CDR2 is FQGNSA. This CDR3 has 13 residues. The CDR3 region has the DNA TGTGCCAGCAGCTTTATAGGGGGGGCTGAAGCTTTCTTT. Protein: CASSFIGGAEAFF.

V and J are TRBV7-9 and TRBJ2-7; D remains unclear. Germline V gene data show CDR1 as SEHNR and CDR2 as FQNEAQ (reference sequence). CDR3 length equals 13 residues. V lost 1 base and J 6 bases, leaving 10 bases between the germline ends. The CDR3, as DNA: TGTGCCAGCAGCTTAGGAGAACTCCGCGAGCAGTACTTC. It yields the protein CASSLGELREQYF. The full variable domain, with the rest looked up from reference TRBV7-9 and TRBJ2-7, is DTGVSQNPRHKITKRGQNVTFRCDPISEHNRLYWYRQTLGQGPEFLTYFQNEAQLEKSRLLSDRFSAERPKGSFSTLEIQRTEQGDSAMYLCASSLGELREQYFGPGTRLTVT.

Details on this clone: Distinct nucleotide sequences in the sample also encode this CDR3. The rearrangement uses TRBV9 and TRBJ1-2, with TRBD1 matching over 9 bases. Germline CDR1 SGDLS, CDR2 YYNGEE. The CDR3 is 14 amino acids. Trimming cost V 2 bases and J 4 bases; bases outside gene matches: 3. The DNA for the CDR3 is TGTGCCAGCAGCGTCGGACAGGGGAGCTATGGCTACACCTTC. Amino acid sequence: CASSVGQGSYGYTF.

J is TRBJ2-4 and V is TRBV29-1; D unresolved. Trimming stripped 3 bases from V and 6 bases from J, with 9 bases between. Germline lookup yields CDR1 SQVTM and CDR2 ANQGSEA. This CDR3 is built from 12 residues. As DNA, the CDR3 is TGCAGCGTTGAGGGCTTGGGAAACATTCAGTACTTC. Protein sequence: CSVEGLGNIQYF.